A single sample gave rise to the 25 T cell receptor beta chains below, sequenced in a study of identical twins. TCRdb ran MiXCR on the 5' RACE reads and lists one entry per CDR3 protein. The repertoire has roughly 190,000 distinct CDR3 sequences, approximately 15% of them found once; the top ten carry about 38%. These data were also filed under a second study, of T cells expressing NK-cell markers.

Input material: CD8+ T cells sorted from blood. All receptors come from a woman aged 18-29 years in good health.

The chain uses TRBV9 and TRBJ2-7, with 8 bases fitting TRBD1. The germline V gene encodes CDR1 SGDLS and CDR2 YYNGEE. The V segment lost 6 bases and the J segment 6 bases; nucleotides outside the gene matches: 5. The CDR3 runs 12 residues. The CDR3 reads CASKGQGAEQYF. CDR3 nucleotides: TGTGCCAGCAAAGGGCAGGGGGCCGAGCAGTACTTC.

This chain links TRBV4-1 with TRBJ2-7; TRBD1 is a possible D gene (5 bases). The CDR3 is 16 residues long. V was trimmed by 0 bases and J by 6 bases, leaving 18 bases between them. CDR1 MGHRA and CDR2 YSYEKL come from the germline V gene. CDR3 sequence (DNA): TGCGCCAGCAGCCAAGAGGGGCCAGGGCTCCCCGGCGAGCAGTACTTC. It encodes CASSQEGPGLPGEQYF.

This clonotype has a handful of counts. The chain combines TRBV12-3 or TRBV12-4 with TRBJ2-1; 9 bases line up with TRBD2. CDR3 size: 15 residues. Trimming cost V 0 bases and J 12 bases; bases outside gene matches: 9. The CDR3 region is CASSLAISGGGRQFF. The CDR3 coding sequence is TGTGCCAGCAGTTTAGCAATTAGCGGGGGAGGGAGGCAGTTCTTC.

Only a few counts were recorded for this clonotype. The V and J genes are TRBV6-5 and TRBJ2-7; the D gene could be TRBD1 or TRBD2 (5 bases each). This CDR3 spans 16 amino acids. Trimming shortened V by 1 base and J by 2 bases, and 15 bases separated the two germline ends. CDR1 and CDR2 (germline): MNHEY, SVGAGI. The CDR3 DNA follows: TGTGCCAGCAGTTACTGGGCCGGGACGCCAGCCTACGAGCAGTACTTC. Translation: CASSYWAGTPAYEQYF.

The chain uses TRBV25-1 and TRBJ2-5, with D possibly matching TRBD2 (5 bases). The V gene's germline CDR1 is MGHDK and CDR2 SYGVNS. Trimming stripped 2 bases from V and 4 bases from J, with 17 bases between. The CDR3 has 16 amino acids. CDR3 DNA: TGTGCCAGCAGTGAAGGGATAGCACGAGGGTCAGAGACCCAGTACTTC. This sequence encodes CASSEGIARGSETQYF.

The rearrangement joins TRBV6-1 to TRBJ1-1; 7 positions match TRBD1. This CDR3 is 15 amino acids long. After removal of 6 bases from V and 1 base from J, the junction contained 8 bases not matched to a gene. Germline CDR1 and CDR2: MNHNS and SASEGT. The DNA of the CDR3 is TGTGCCAGCAGCCCCCTGGGACAGAAGAACACTGAAGCTTTCTTT. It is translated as CASSPLGQKNTEAFF.

The CDR3 DNA follows: TGTGCCAGCAGCCTGGGGGTAGCGGGAAGCACAGATACGCAGTATTTT. Its protein is CASSLGVAGSTDTQYF. The chain recombines TRBV27 with TRBJ2-3; the match to TRBD2 covers 8 bases. The CDR3 runs 16 residues. CDR1 and CDR2 (germline): MNHEY, SMNVEV (reference sequence). The junction had 8 bases not matched to a gene; V was cut back by 6 bases and J by 0 bases.

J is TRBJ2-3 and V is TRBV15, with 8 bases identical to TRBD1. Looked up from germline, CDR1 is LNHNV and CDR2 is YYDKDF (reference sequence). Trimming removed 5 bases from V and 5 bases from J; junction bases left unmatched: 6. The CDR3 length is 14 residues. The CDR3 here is CATSGDRGRDTQYF. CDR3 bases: TGTGCCACCAGCGGTGACAGGGGCCGAGATACGCAGTATTTT.

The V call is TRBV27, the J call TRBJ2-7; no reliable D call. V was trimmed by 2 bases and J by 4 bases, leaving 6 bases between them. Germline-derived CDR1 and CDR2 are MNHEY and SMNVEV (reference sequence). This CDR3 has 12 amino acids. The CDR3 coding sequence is TGTGCCAGCAGTTTAAATCATTACGAGCAGTACTTC. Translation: CASSLNHYEQYF.

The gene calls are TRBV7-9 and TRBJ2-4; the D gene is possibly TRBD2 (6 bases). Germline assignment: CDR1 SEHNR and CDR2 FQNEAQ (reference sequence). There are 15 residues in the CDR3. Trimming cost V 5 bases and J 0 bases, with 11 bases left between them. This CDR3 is CASSQPGVAKNIQYF. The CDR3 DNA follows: TGTGCCAGCAGCCAACCGGGAGTAGCCAAAAACATTCAGTACTTC.

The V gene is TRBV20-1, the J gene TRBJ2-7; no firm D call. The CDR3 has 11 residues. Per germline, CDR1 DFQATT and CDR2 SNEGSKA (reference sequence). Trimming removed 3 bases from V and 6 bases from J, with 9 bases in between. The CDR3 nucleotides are TGCAGTGCTAGTTCTTTCGGCGAGCAGTACTTC. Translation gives CSASSFGEQYF.

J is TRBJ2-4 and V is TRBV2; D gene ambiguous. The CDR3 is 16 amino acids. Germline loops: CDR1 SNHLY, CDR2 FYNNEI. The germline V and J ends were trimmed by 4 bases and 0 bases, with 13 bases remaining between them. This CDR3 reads CASSVGRNLAKNIQYF. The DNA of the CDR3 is TGTGCCAGCAGTGTAGGGCGGAACCTAGCCAAAAACATTCAGTACTTC.

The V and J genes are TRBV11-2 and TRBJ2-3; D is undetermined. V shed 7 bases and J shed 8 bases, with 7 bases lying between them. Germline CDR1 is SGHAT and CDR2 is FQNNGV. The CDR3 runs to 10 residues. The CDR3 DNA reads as TGTGCCAGCAATTCGGGTACGCAGTATTTT. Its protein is CASNSGTQYF.

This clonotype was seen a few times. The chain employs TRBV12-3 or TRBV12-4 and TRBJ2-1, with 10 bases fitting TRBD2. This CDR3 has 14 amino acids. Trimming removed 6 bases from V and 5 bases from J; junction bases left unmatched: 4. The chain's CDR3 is CASRGLANNNEQFF. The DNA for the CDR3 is TGTGCCAGCAGGGGACTAGCGAACAACAATGAGCAGTTCTTC.

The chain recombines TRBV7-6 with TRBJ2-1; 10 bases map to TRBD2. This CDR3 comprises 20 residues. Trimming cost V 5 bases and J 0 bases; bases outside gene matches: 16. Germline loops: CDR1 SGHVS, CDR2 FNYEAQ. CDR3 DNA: TGTGCCAGCAGCCCCCTCCTAGCGGGAGTACAAGAGAGCTCCTACAATGAGCAGTTCTTC. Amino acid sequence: CASSPLLAGVQESSYNEQFF.

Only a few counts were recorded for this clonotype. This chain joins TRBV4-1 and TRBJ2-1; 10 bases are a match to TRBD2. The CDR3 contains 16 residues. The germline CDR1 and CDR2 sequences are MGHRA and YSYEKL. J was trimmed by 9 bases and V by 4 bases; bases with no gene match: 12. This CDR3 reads CASSPLGKREGSEQFF. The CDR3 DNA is TGCGCCAGCAGCCCCCTAGGAAAGCGGGAGGGGAGTGAGCAGTTCTTC.

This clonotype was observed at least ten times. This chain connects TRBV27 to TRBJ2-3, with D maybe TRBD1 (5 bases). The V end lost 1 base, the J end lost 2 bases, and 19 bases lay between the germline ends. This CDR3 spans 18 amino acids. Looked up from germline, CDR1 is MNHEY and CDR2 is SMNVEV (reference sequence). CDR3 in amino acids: CASSLLPNIAGITDTQYF. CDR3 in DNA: TGTGCCAGCAGTTTATTACCGAACATCGCAGGGATCACAGATACGCAGTATTTT.

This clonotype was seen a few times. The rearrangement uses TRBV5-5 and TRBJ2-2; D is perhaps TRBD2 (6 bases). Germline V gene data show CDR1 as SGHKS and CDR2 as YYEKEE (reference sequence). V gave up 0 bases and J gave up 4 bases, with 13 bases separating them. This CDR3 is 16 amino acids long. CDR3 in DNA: TGTGCCAGCAGCTTGGGGGGAGGCAGTTTCACCGGGGAGCTGTTTTTT. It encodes CASSLGGGSFTGELFF. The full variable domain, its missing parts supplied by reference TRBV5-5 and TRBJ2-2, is DAGVTQSPTHLIKTRGQQVTLRCSPISGHKSVSWYQQVLGQGPQFIFQYYEKEERGRGNFPDRFSARQFPNYSSELNVNALLLGDSALYLCASSLGGGSFTGELFFGEGSRLTVL.

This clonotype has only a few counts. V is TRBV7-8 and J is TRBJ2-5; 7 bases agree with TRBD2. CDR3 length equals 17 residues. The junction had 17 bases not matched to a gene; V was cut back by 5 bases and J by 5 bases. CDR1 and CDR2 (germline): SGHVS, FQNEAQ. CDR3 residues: CASSQPLQRGGEETQYF. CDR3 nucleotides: TGTGCCAGCAGCCAACCATTACAGCGGGGAGGGGAGGAGACCCAGTACTTC.

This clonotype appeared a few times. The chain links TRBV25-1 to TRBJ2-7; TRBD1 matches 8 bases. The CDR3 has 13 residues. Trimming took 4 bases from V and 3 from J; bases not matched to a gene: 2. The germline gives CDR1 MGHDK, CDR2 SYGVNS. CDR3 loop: CASSGGTGYEQYF. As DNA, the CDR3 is TGTGCCAGCAGTGGCGGGACAGGCTACGAGCAGTACTTC.

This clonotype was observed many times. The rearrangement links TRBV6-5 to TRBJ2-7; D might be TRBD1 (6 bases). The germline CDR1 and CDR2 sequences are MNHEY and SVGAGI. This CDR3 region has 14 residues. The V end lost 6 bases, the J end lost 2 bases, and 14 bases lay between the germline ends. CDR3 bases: TGTGCCAGCAGCCCAGGGGTTATGGCCTACGAGCAGTACTTC. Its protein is CASSPGVMAYEQYF.

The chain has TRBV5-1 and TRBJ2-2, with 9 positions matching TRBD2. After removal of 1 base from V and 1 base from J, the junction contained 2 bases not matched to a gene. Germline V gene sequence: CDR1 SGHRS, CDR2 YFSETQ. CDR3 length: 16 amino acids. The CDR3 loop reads CASSLPLAGNTGELFF. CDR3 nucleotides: TGCGCCAGCAGCTTGCCACTAGCGGGGAACACCGGGGAGCTGTTTTTT.

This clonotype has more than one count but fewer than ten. This CDR3 is CASSQDGPYNEQFF. The CDR3 DNA reads as TGTGCCAGCAGTCAGGACGGCCCCTACAATGAGCAGTTCTTC. The V gene is TRBV7-8, the J gene TRBJ2-1; no definite D call. The germline gives CDR1 SGHVS, CDR2 FQNEAQ. The V end was cut by 6 bases, the J end by 2 bases, with 11 bases between. This CDR3 has 14 residues.

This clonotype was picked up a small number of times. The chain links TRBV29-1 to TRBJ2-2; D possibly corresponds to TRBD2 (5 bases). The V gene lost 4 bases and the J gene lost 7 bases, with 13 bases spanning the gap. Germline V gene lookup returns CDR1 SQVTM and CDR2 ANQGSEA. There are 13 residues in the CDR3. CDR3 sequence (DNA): TGCAGCGTTGTGGCTCCGGGGAGCGGGGAGCTGTTTTTT. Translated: CSVVAPGSGELFF.

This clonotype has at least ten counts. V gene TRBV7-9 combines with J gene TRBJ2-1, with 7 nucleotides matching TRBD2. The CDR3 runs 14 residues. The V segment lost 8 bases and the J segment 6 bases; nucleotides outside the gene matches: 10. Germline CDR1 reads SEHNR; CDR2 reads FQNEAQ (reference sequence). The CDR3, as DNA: TGTGCCAGCTCCCGGGACTACGGGCTCAATGAGCAGTTCTTC. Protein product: CASSRDYGLNEQFF.